A selection of T cell receptor beta chains follows, all from one sample in a study of graft-versus-host responses after intestinal transplantation. The protocol was immunoSEQ multiplex PCR, while the TCRdb copy is restricted to in-frame clones and leaves out a portion. This sample has 3,000 to 3,500 clones, with 74% found just once. The specimen comprised ileum tissue, sampled roughly 5 and 7 days after intestinal transplantation. The receptors were gathered from a human patient who received an intestinal transplant, so some T cells may come from the graft donor. CDR3s include the opening cysteine and the closing phenylalanine or tryptophan. D genes are given only for firm matches. Clone size is not always given. Where it is, it says once, few, many or a class for expanded clones.

j_call: TRBJ2-3
d_call: TRBD2
v_call: TRBV27
clone_size: -
cdr3_aa: CASKFGWLAGDTQYF
cdr3_nt: TGTGCCAGCAAGTTCGGTTGGCTAGCGGGAGATACGCAGTATTTT

j_call: TRBJ1-2
d_call: -
v_call: TRBV5-4
clone_size: -
cdr3_aa: CASSLAGDYGYTF
cdr3_nt: TGTGCCAGCAGCTTGGCTGGGGACTATGGCTACACCTTC

j_call: TRBJ2-1
d_call: -
v_call: TRBV11-2
clone_size: -
cdr3_aa: CASSLGILMGEQFF
cdr3_nt: TGTGCCAGCAGCCTCGGAATCTTGATGGGGGAGCAGTTCTTC

j_call: TRBJ2-7
d_call: -
v_call: TRBV21-1
clone_size: few
cdr3_aa: CASSPGLAGGPISYEQYF
cdr3_nt: TGTGCCAGCAGCCCGGGACTAGCGGGGGGCCCTATCTCCTACGAGCAGTACTTC

j_call: TRBJ1-4
d_call: TRBD1
v_call: TRBV30
clone_size: few
cdr3_aa: CAWNRGSEKLFF
cdr3_nt: TGTGCCTGGAACAGGGGTTCTGAAAAACTGTTTTTT

j_call: TRBJ2-2
d_call: TRBD2
v_call: TRBV2
clone_size: few
cdr3_aa: CASSERGGLAGHTGELFF
cdr3_nt: TGTGCCAGCAGTGAAAGGGGGGGACTAGCGGGACACACCGGGGAGCTGTTTTTT

j_call: TRBJ1-1
d_call: -
v_call: TRBV25-1
clone_size: -
cdr3_aa: CASTDRIVDTEAFF
cdr3_nt: TGTGCCAGCACTGATAGGATCGTGGACACTGAAGCTTTCTTT

j_call: TRBJ2-5
d_call: TRBD2
v_call: TRBV23-1
clone_size: -
cdr3_aa: CASSLAGGQETQYF
cdr3_nt: TGCGCCAGCAGTCTAGCGGGGGGGCAAGAGACCCAGTACTTC

j_call: TRBJ1-1
d_call: -
v_call: TRBV12-5
clone_size: once
cdr3_aa: CASGPDRNTEAFF
cdr3_nt: TGTGCTAGTGGCCCGGATCGGAACACTGAAGCTTTCTTT

j_call: TRBJ1-4
d_call: TRBD1
v_call: TRBV25-1
clone_size: -
cdr3_aa: CASLGDRPNEKLFF
cdr3_nt: TGTGCCAGCCTAGGGGACAGGCCCAATGAAAAACTGTTTTTT

j_call: TRBJ2-3
d_call: -
v_call: TRBV21-1
clone_size: -
cdr3_aa: CASSKVWGSTDTQYF
cdr3_nt: TGTGCCAGCAGCAAAGTATGGGGCAGCACAGATACGCAGTATTTT

j_call: TRBJ2-1
d_call: -
v_call: TRBV6-4
clone_size: -
cdr3_aa: CASSDSHSRNEQFF
cdr3_nt: TGTGCCAGCAGTGACTCCCACTCGAGAAATGAGCAGTTCTTC

j_call: TRBJ2-5
d_call: -
v_call: TRBV18
clone_size: -
cdr3_aa: CASSPGQETQYF
cdr3_nt: TGTGCCAGCTCACCCGGGCAAGAGACCCAGTACTTC

j_call: TRBJ1-2
d_call: -
v_call: TRBV27
clone_size: -
cdr3_aa: CASSPYWTSNYGYTF
cdr3_nt: TGTGCCAGCAGTCCATATTGGACAAGTAACTATGGCTACACCTTC

j_call: TRBJ2-7
d_call: -
v_call: TRBV30
clone_size: -
cdr3_aa: CAWSVGGGGDEQYF
cdr3_nt: TGTGCCTGGAGTGTAGGAGGGGGCGGCGACGAGCAGTACTTC

j_call: TRBJ2-1
d_call: -
v_call: TRBV29-1
clone_size: few
cdr3_aa: CSVDGPGEQFF
cdr3_nt: TGCAGCGTTGATGGACCCGGTGAGCAGTTCTTC

j_call: TRBJ1-2
d_call: -
v_call: TRBV2
clone_size: -
cdr3_aa: CASSEGRPFYGYTF
cdr3_nt: TGTGCCAGCAGTGAAGGACGGCCTTTTTATGGCTACACCTTC

j_call: TRBJ1-1
d_call: -
v_call: TRBV2
clone_size: few
cdr3_aa: CASSETEWRGTEAFF
cdr3_nt: TGTGCCAGCAGTGAAACAGAATGGAGGGGCACTGAAGCTTTCTTT

j_call: TRBJ1-2
d_call: -
v_call: TRBV5-1
clone_size: -
cdr3_aa: CASSLGHYGYTF
cdr3_nt: TGCGCCAGCAGCTTGGGACACTATGGCTACACCTTC

j_call: TRBJ1-5
d_call: -
v_call: TRBV9
clone_size: -
cdr3_aa: CASSPISGRNQPQHF
cdr3_nt: TGTGCCAGCAGCCCCATTTCAGGGAGGAATCAGCCCCAGCATTTT

j_call: TRBJ2-1
d_call: TRBD2
v_call: TRBV13
clone_size: -
cdr3_aa: CAIEGTSDNNEQFF
cdr3_nt: TGTGCCATCGAAGGGACTAGCGATAACAATGAGCAGTTCTTC

j_call: TRBJ2-2
d_call: -
v_call: TRBV2
clone_size: -
cdr3_aa: CASSEMYIGELFF
cdr3_nt: TGTGCCAGCAGTGAGATGTATATCGGGGAGCTGTTTTTT

j_call: TRBJ2-7
d_call: TRBD2
v_call: TRBV5-6
clone_size: -
cdr3_aa: CASSSIAGGYEQYF
cdr3_nt: TGTGCCAGCAGTTCTATAGCGGGGGGCTACGAGCAGTACTTC

j_call: TRBJ2-7
d_call: TRBD1
v_call: TRBV27
clone_size: -
cdr3_aa: CASSLTGGYEQYF
cdr3_nt: TGTGCCAGCAGTTTGACAGGGGGCTACGAGCAGTACTTC

j_call: TRBJ2-1
d_call: -
v_call: TRBV2
clone_size: few
cdr3_aa: CASSPSLASSYNEQFF
cdr3_nt: TGTGCCAGCAGTCCTTCTCTCGCGAGCTCCTACAATGAGCAGTTCTTC

j_call: TRBJ1-1
d_call: -
v_call: TRBV5-1
clone_size: few
cdr3_aa: CASSWGNTEAFF
cdr3_nt: TGCGCCAGCAGCTGGGGGAACACTGAAGCTTTCTTT

j_call: TRBJ2-7
d_call: TRBD2
v_call: TRBV5-1
clone_size: -
cdr3_aa: CASSWASGSYEQYF
cdr3_nt: TGCGCCAGCAGCTGGGCTAGCGGTTCCTACGAGCAGTACTTC

j_call: TRBJ2-1
d_call: TRBD2
v_call: TRBV29-1
clone_size: -
cdr3_aa: CSVSGSSYNEQFF
cdr3_nt: TGCAGCGTTAGCGGGAGCTCCTACAATGAGCAGTTCTTC

j_call: TRBJ1-6
d_call: TRBD1
v_call: TRBV6-4
clone_size: few
cdr3_aa: CASSDSTGGNSPLHF
cdr3_nt: TGTGCCAGCAGTGACTCTACAGGGGGTAATTCACCCCTCCACTTT

j_call: TRBJ2-1
d_call: TRBD2
v_call: TRBV9
clone_size: -
cdr3_aa: CASSERTSGRGNEQFF
cdr3_nt: TGTGCCAGCAGCGAACGGACTAGCGGGAGGGGGAATGAGCAGTTCTTC

j_call: TRBJ1-1
d_call: TRBD1
v_call: TRBV5-6
clone_size: -
cdr3_aa: CASRPGGAWYTEAFF
cdr3_nt: TGTGCCAGCAGGCCAGGGGGTGCCTGGTACACTGAAGCTTTCTTT

j_call: TRBJ2-7
d_call: TRBD1
v_call: TRBV25-1
clone_size: -
cdr3_aa: CATHRQGSYEQYF
cdr3_nt: TGTGCCACTCATCGACAGGGGTCCTACGAGCAGTACTTC

j_call: TRBJ2-7
d_call: -
v_call: TRBV25-1
clone_size: -
cdr3_aa: CASSDYEQYF
cdr3_nt: TGTGCCAGCAGTGACTACGAGCAGTACTTC

j_call: TRBJ1-3
d_call: -
v_call: TRBV25-1
clone_size: -
cdr3_aa: CASSDSGNTIYF
cdr3_nt: TGTGCCAGCAGTGACTCTGGAAACACCATATATTTT

j_call: TRBJ2-3
d_call: TRBD2
v_call: TRBV10-1
clone_size: -
cdr3_aa: CASSETSGRATDTQYF
cdr3_nt: TGCGCCAGCAGTGAGACTAGCGGGAGGGCCACAGATACGCAGTATTTT

j_call: TRBJ2-3
d_call: -
v_call: TRBV9
clone_size: -
cdr3_aa: CASSLHRADTQYF
cdr3_nt: TGTGCCAGCAGCTTACACAGGGCAGATACGCAGTATTTT

j_call: TRBJ2-5
d_call: TRBD1
v_call: TRBV7-8
clone_size: -
cdr3_aa: CASSLDQTGNQETQYF
cdr3_nt: TGTGCCAGCAGCTTAGACCAGACAGGGAATCAAGAGACCCAGTACTTC

j_call: TRBJ2-3
d_call: -
v_call: TRBV6-5
clone_size: -
cdr3_aa: CASSYRQGTDTQYF
cdr3_nt: TGTGCCAGCAGTTACAGGCAGGGCACAGATACGCAGTATTTT

j_call: TRBJ2-1
d_call: TRBD2
v_call: TRBV6-5
clone_size: -
cdr3_aa: CASSYERGGPNEQFF
cdr3_nt: TGTGCCAGCAGTTACGAGCGGGGGGGCCCCAATGAGCAGTTCTTC

j_call: TRBJ2-7
d_call: -
v_call: TRBV7-8
clone_size: -
cdr3_aa: CASSLAGGGRVGVYEQYF
cdr3_nt: TGTGCCAGCAGCTTAGCGGGAGGCGGCAGGGTGGGAGTCTACGAGCAGTACTTC

j_call: TRBJ2-3
d_call: TRBD2
v_call: TRBV6-1
clone_size: -
cdr3_aa: CASSLLAGPVDTQYF
cdr3_nt: TGTGCCAGCAGTCTCCTAGCGGGCCCAGTCGATACGCAGTATTTT

j_call: TRBJ2-3
d_call: -
v_call: TRBV7-9
clone_size: -
cdr3_aa: CASSLGSGGKDTQYF
cdr3_nt: TGTGCCAGCAGCTTAGGGTCCGGGGGCAAAGATACGCAGTATTTT

j_call: TRBJ1-4
d_call: -
v_call: TRBV21-1
clone_size: -
cdr3_aa: CASSKGTNEKLFF
cdr3_nt: TGTGCCAGCAGCAAAGGGACAAATGAAAAACTGTTTTTT

j_call: TRBJ2-2
d_call: -
v_call: TRBV10-1
clone_size: -
cdr3_aa: CASSPANTGELFF
cdr3_nt: TGCGCCAGCAGTCCCGCGAACACCGGGGAGCTGTTTTTT

j_call: TRBJ2-1
d_call: TRBD2
v_call: TRBV6-5
clone_size: few
cdr3_aa: CASSYLAGGYNEQFF
cdr3_nt: TGTGCCAGCAGTTACTTAGCGGGAGGATACAATGAGCAGTTCTTC

j_call: TRBJ2-1
d_call: -
v_call: TRBV6-6
clone_size: -
cdr3_aa: CASSPTGSFYNEQFF
cdr3_nt: TGTGCCAGCAGCCCAACAGGGTCCTTCTACAATGAGCAGTTCTTC

j_call: TRBJ1-2
d_call: TRBD1
v_call: TRBV6-5
clone_size: -
cdr3_aa: CASRPDRGGYGYTF
cdr3_nt: TGTGCCAGCAGACCCGACAGGGGGGGTTATGGCTACACCTTC

j_call: TRBJ2-2
d_call: TRBD2
v_call: TRBV7-8
clone_size: -
cdr3_aa: CATTILAGNTGELFF
cdr3_nt: TGTGCCACCACCATCCTAGCGGGAAACACCGGGGAGCTGTTTTTT

j_call: TRBJ2-4
d_call: -
v_call: TRBV6-4
clone_size: few
cdr3_aa: CASSDRGLAKNIQYF
cdr3_nt: TGTGCCAGCAGTGACCGGGGACTAGCCAAAAACATTCAGTACTTC

j_call: TRBJ2-2
d_call: TRBD1
v_call: TRBV6-4
clone_size: few
cdr3_aa: CASSDAGQGNTGELFF
cdr3_nt: TGTGCCAGCAGTGACGCGGGACAGGGAAACACCGGGGAGCTGTTTTTT

j_call: TRBJ2-7
d_call: -
v_call: TRBV6-4
clone_size: few
cdr3_aa: CASRTPGPCSYEQYF
cdr3_nt: TGTGCCAGCAGGACTCCGGGCCCTTGCTCCTACGAGCAGTACTTC

j_call: TRBJ2-7
d_call: TRBD2
v_call: TRBV10-2
clone_size: -
cdr3_aa: CASRTSGGSYEQYF
cdr3_nt: TGCGCCAGCAGGACTAGCGGGGGGTCCTACGAGCAGTACTTC

j_call: TRBJ2-7
d_call: TRBD2
v_call: TRBV15
clone_size: -
cdr3_aa: CATSRDGLALTYEQYF
cdr3_nt: TGTGCCACCAGCAGAGACGGACTAGCGCTAACCTACGAGCAGTACTTC

j_call: TRBJ1-1
d_call: -
v_call: TRBV5-1
clone_size: few
cdr3_aa: CASSLVGGRTEAFF
cdr3_nt: TGCGCCAGCAGCTTGGTTGGGGGGCGGACTGAAGCTTTCTTT

j_call: TRBJ1-4
d_call: -
v_call: TRBV12-5
clone_size: -
cdr3_aa: CASGLGWGKDEKLFF
cdr3_nt: TGTGCTAGTGGTTTGGGTTGGGGTAAGGATGAAAAACTGTTTTTT